The 8 T cell receptor beta chains given below trace back to one sample, sequenced in a study of T cell responses to AZD1222 COVID-19 vaccine. Some clones are missing from TCRdb's copy, which holds only in-frame ones; the method was immunoSEQ multiplex PCR. Here the sample spans some 150,000 clones, about 90% being singletons. The starting material was peripheral blood, obtained on day 0 of AZD1222 vaccination. These receptor sequences come from an adult in good health.

The rearrangement links TRBV9 to TRBJ2-7, with TRBD2 matching 7 bases. V gave up 2 bases and J gave up 5 bases; unmatched junction bases: 7. The V gene's germline CDR1 is SGDLS and CDR2 YYNGEE. This CDR3 has 14 amino acids. The CDR3 region has the DNA TGTGCCAGCAGCGTGGGCGGGAGAGGAAACGAGCAGTACTTC. Translation gives CASSVGGRGNEQYF.

The chain joins TRBV5-4 to TRBJ1-2; D is uncertain. This CDR3 has 13 residues. Per the germline V gene, CDR1 is SGHNT and CDR2 is YYREEE (reference sequence). The V end was cut by 0 bases, the J end by 2 bases, with 5 bases between. The CDR3 region is CASSLDRNYGYTF. CDR3 in DNA: TGTGCCAGCAGCTTGGACAGAAACTATGGCTACACCTTC.

The CDR3 here is CASSSPGRLGNQPQHF. DNA for the CDR3: TGTGCCAGTAGTTCGCCGGGACGCCTGGGGAATCAGCCCCAGCATTTT. The genes are TRBV19 and TRBJ1-5; D possibly corresponds to TRBD1 (5 bases). The CDR3 consists of 16 residues. V dropped 5 bases and J dropped 4 bases, with 18 bases sitting between them. Germline V gene lookup returns CDR1 LNHDA and CDR2 SQIVND (reference sequence). The full variable domain, its missing parts supplied by reference TRBV19 and TRBJ1-5, is DGGITQSPKYLFRKEGQNVTLSCEQNLNHDAMYWYRQDPGQGLRLIYYSQIVNDFQKGDIAEGYSVSREKKESFPLTVTSAQKNPTAFYLCASSSPGRLGNQPQHFGDGTRLSIL.

The chain has TRBV19 and TRBJ2-5, with TRBD1 matching over 7 bases. The CDR3 is 13 amino acids. Germline-derived CDR1 and CDR2 are LNHDA and SQIVND (reference sequence). The J segment lost 2 bases and the V segment lost 4 bases, leaving 1 base of the junction unmatched. CDR3 coding DNA: TGTGCCAGTAGTAGGGACAGACAAGAGACCCAGTACTTC. Its translation: CASSRDRQETQYF.

The V call is TRBV5-6, the J call TRBJ1-3, with D uncertain. Germline V CDR1 and CDR2: SGHDT, YYEEEE. The CDR3 length is 15 residues. V lost 3 bases to trimming and J lost 0 bases, with 10 bases between them. The CDR3 loop is CASSSGPFSGNTIYF. CDR3 nucleotide sequence: TGTGCCAGCAGCTCGGGCCCCTTCTCTGGAAACACCATATATTTT. Filled out from reference TRBV5-6 and TRBJ1-3, the complete variable domain reads DAGVTQSPTHLIKTRGQQVTLRCSPKSGHDTVSWYQQALGQGPQFIFQYYEEEERQRGNFPDRFSGHQFPNYSSELNVNALLLGDSALYLCASSSGPFSGNTIYFGEGSWLTVV.

This chain joins TRBV6-6 and TRBJ2-1; D not resolved. Trimming cost V 6 bases and J 8 bases, with 8 bases left between them. In germline, CDR1 is MNHNY, CDR2 SVGAGI (reference sequence). The length of the CDR3 is 11 residues. The CDR3 region is CASSLADEQFF. CDR3 in DNA: TGTGCCAGCAGCCTGGCGGATGAGCAGTTCTTC.

This clone came up a few times. The chain has TRBV3-1 (or the pseudogene TRBV3-2) and TRBJ1-1; tentatively, D is TRBD1 (5 bases). CDR1 and CDR2 from the germline V gene are LGHDT and YNNKEL (reference sequence). The CDR3 consists of 14 residues. The ends were cut back, 5 bases at V and 3 bases at J, with 13 bases in the middle. The CDR3 loop is CASSVKGRDTEAFF. Here the CDR3 DNA reads TGTGCCAGCAGCGTTAAGGGGAGGGACACTGAAGCTTTCTTT.

This sequence joins TRBV5-1 and TRBJ2-5; D unresolved. Per the germline V gene, CDR1 is SGHRS and CDR2 is YFSETQ. V lost 0 bases and J lost 5, with 8 bases in between. This CDR3 is 13 amino acids long. The CDR3 sequence: CASSLGIGETQYF. DNA of the CDR3: TGCGCCAGCAGCTTGGGGATCGGGGAGACCCAGTACTTC.